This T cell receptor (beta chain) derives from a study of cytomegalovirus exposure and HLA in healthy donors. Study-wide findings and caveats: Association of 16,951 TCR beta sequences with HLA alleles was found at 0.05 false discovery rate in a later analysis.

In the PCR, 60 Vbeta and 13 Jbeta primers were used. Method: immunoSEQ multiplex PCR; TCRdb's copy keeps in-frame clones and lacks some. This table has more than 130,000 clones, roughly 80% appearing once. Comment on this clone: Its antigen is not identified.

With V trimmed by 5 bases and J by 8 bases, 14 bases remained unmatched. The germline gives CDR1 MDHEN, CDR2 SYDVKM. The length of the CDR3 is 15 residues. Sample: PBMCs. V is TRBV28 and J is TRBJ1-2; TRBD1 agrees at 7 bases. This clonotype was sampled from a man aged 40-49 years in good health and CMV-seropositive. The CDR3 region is CASSPTSTGRRGYTF. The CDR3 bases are TGTGCCAGCAGTCCTACCTCGACAGGGAGGAGAGGCTACACCTTC.